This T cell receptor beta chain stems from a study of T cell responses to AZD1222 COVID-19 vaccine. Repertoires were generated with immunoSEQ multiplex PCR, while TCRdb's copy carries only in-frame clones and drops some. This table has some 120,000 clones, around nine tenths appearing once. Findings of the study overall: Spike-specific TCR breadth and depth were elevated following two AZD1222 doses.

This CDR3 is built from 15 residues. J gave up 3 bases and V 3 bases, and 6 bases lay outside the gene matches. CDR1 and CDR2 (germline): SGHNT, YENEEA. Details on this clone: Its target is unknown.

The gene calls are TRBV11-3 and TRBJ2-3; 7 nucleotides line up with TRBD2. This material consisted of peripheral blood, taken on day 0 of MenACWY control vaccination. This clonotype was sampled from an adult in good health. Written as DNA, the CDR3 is TGTGCCAGCAGCTTTAGGGAGGGTTTTACAGATACGCAGTATTTT. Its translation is CASSFREGFTDTQYF.